The next 21 T cell receptor beta chains were all read from a single sample in a study of beta chain features in type 1 diabetes. Since all of the isolated RNA was reverse transcribed, expressed TCRB transcripts were what got sequenced. The protocol was immunoSEQ multiplex PCR, while the TCRdb copy is restricted to in-frame clones and leaves out a portion. The data contain about 150,000 clones, around 10% of them singletons. Sequenced sample: central memory CD4+ T cells from blood. The receptor source for this set is a man younger than 35 in good health.

This clone was observed a handful of times. DNA for the CDR3: TGCAGTGCCCCCAGGGATGAGCAGTTCTTC. It is translated as CSAPRDEQFF. This chain links TRBV20-1 with TRBJ2-1; D may be TRBD1 (5 bases). Deletions cut 6 bases from V and 8 bases from J, with 8 bases between. Germline V lookup: CDR1 DFQATT, CDR2 SNEGSKA (reference sequence). This CDR3 comprises 10 residues.

This clone was picked up a small number of times. The genes are TRBV5-1 and TRBJ2-5, with TRBD1 matching 9 bases. Trimming took 3 bases from V and 0 from J; bases not matched to a gene: 3. Germline V gene data show CDR1 as SGHRS and CDR2 as YFSETQ. The CDR3 is 15 residues long. The CDR3 loop is CASSSGTGYQETQYF. CDR3 sequence (DNA): TGCGCCAGCAGCTCCGGGACAGGGTACCAAGAGACCCAGTACTTC.

The chain carries TRBV28 and TRBJ2-6; D remains unclear. V dropped 7 bases and J dropped 1 base, with 11 bases sitting between them. CDR1 is MDHEN, CDR2 SYDVKM, per germline. The CDR3 runs 15 residues. Here the CDR3 reads CASTPSSSGANVLTF. Here the CDR3 DNA reads TGTGCCAGCACTCCCTCTTCGTCTGGGGCCAACGTCCTGACTTTC.

The V call is TRBV7-9, the J call TRBJ2-1; D gene unclear. This CDR3 spans 16 amino acids. Germline V gives CDR1 SEHNR, CDR2 FQNEAQ (reference sequence). Trimming cost V 1 base and J 7 bases, with 17 bases left between them. CDR3 residues: CASSLESLRAGNEQFF. CDR3 sequence (DNA): TGTGCCAGCAGCTTAGAATCCCTCCGGGCCGGAAATGAGCAGTTCTTC. Combining the CDR3 with reference TRBV7-9 and TRBJ2-1 gives the whole variable domain DTGVSQNPRHKITKRGQNVTFRCDPISEHNRLYWYRQTLGQGPEFLTYFQNEAQLEKSRLLSDRFSAERPKGSFSTLEIQRTEQGDSAMYLCASSLESLRAGNEQFFGPGTRLTVL.

This clone came up a few times. The V call is TRBV29-1, the J call TRBJ2-5, with unresolved D. Germline V lookup: CDR1 SQVTM, CDR2 ANQGSEA. This CDR3 comprises 16 residues. V was clipped by 6 bases and J by 5 bases, with 25 bases between them. The CDR3 region is CSVILPASLISETQYF. DNA for the CDR3: TGCAGCGTGATACTGCCCGCATCCCTAATTTCGGAGACCCAGTACTTC.

V and J are TRBV7-9 and TRBJ2-7, with 8 nucleotides matching TRBD1. V was pared by 5 bases and J by 8 bases, with 5 bases of the junction left unmatched. This CDR3 is 12 amino acids long. The germline V gene has CDR1 SEHNR and CDR2 FQNEAQ (reference sequence). CDR3 bases: TGTGCCAGCAGCCTCGACAGGGGCAAGCAGTACTTC. This translates into CASSLDRGKQYF.

This clone occurred a few times. The chain uses TRBV2 and TRBJ2-7; D gene uncertain. Trimming took off 7 bases at V and 0 bases at J, with 4 bases between the two ends. In germline, CDR1 is SNHLY, CDR2 FYNNEI. The CDR3 length is 11 residues. The CDR3 loop reads CASISSYEQYF. As DNA, the CDR3 is TGTGCCAGCATCTCCTCCTACGAGCAGTACTTC.

The chain carries TRBV5-4 and TRBJ2-5; TRBD1 matches 10 bases. Germline-derived CDR1 and CDR2 are SGHNT and YYREEE (reference sequence). The CDR3 length is 15 residues. V lost 4 bases, J lost 5 bases, and 8 bases stayed unmatched. As DNA, the CDR3 is TGTGCCAGCAGCCCCGGGGACAGGGGTTCGGAGACCCAGTACTTC. It is translated as CASSPGDRGSETQYF.

A few counts support this clone. The V gene is TRBV9, the J gene TRBJ1-2; TRBD1 matches at 8 bases. This CDR3 has 13 amino acids. V trimming: 3 bases; J trimming: 4 bases; junction bases outside the gene matches: 2. CDR1 and CDR2 from the germline V gene are SGDLS and YYNGEE. The CDR3 sequence: CASSATGGYGYTF. DNA for the CDR3: TGTGCCAGCAGCGCTACAGGGGGCTATGGCTACACCTTC. Based on the CDR3 plus reference TRBV9 and TRBJ1-2, the full variable domain is DSGVTQTPKHLITATGQRVTLRCSPRSGDLSVYWYQQSLDQGLQFLIQYYNGEERAKGNILERFSAQQFPDLHSELNLSSLELGDSALYFCASSATGGYGYTFGSGTRLTVV.

This clone was detected a few times. A read error may be the cause here, since a much bigger clone is one base away. Other nucleotide sequences from this sample produce the same CDR3. V and J are TRBV5-6 and TRBJ1-1; 8 bases map to TRBD1. Trimming removed 3 bases from V and 2 bases from J; junction bases left unmatched: 3. CDR1 and CDR2 (germline): SGHDT, YYEEEE. The CDR3 has 14 residues. The CDR3 protein is CASSWGQVNTEAFF. The CDR3 coding sequence is TGTGCCAGCAGCTGGGGACAGGTAAACACTGAAGCTTTCTTT.

The chain links TRBV27 to TRBJ2-7, with D unclear. This CDR3 region has 14 residues. The V end was cut by 3 bases, the J end by 6 bases, with 15 bases between. Germline CDR1 MNHEY, CDR2 SMNVEV (reference sequence). Written as DNA, the CDR3 is TGTGCCAGCAGTTTTAGCCAGGTCGTACGCGAGCAGTACTTC. As protein: CASSFSQVVREQYF.

This clone was counted many times. V and J are TRBV7-9 and TRBJ1-5, with 9 positions matching TRBD1. Germline assignment: CDR1 SEHNR and CDR2 FQNEAQ (reference sequence). The CDR3 loop spans 14 amino acids. V gave up 5 bases and J gave up 3 bases; unmatched junction bases: 2. The chain's CDR3 is CASSGDRDNQPQHF. CDR3 nucleotide sequence: TGTGCCAGCAGCGGGGACAGGGACAATCAGCCCCAGCATTTT.

This clone was picked up many times. The chain is built from TRBV14 and TRBJ2-1, with TRBD2 matching over 8 bases. Per germline, CDR1 SGHDN and CDR2 FVKESK. The CDR3 totals 14 residues. Trimming at V came to 8 bases and at J to 4 bases, leaving 7 bases not matched to a gene. CDR3 sequence reads: CASQPTSGYNEQFF. The CDR3 coding sequence is TGTGCCAGCCAACCAACTAGCGGATACAATGAGCAGTTCTTC.

The rearrangement uses TRBV7-2 and TRBJ2-1; 8 bases fit TRBD2. The V and J ends lost 4 bases and 7 bases, in that order; junction bases with no gene match: 12. This CDR3 has 16 residues. Germline loops: CDR1 SGHTA, CDR2 FQGNSA. The CDR3, as DNA: TGTGCCAGCAGCTCCGGGGGCGCGGGGGGATCGAATGAGCAGTTCTTC. Translating gives CASSSGGAGGSNEQFF.

There are many counts of this clone. The chain recombines TRBV7-3 with TRBJ2-3; TRBD2 matches 11 bases. Trimming took 2 bases from V and 5 from J; bases not matched to a gene: 6. The length of the CDR3 is 16 residues. The germline V gene has CDR1 SGHTA and CDR2 FQGTGA. CDR3 sequence: CASSLALAGGGDTQYF. The CDR3 nucleotides read TGTGCCAGCAGCTTAGCGCTAGCGGGAGGTGGAGATACGCAGTATTTT.

This CDR3 is CSARPGGETQYF. The CDR3, as DNA: TGCAGCGCACGGCCAGGGGGCGAGACCCAGTACTTC. This chain connects TRBV29-1 to TRBJ2-5; 8 bases line up with TRBD1. J gave up 5 bases and V 7 bases, and 6 bases lay outside the gene matches. Germline V CDR1 and CDR2: SQVTM, ANQGSEA. The CDR3 extends over 12 amino acids.

A few counts support this clone. CDR3 region: CASSPPGSYEQYF. Written as DNA, the CDR3 is TGTGCCAGCAGCCCCCCGGGGTCCTACGAGCAGTACTTC. The rearrangement links TRBV13 to TRBJ2-7; possibly TRBD2 for D (5 bases). The CDR3 is 13 amino acids. Trimming stripped 5 bases from V and 1 base from J, with 9 bases between. CDR1 and CDR2 from the germline V gene are PRHDT and FYEKMQ (reference sequence).

This chain connects TRBV28 to TRBJ2-4, with D tentatively TRBD2 (5 bases). Per the germline V gene, CDR1 is MDHEN and CDR2 is SYDVKM. This CDR3 has 14 residues. Trimming took off 6 bases at V and 2 bases at J, with 11 bases between the two ends. CDR3: CASRGPGSKNIQYF. In nucleotides, the CDR3 is TGTGCCAGCAGGGGCCCGGGATCCAAAAACATTCAGTACTTC.

This clone has only a few counts. The V gene is TRBV20-1, the J gene TRBJ1-1, with a possible D match to TRBD1 (6 bases). Germline V gene data show CDR1 as DFQATT and CDR2 as SNEGSKA (reference sequence). The length of the CDR3 is 11 residues. CDR3 DNA sequence: TGCAGGGGGAACAGGGATGTGGAAGCTTTCTTT. Its translation is CRGNRDVEAFF.

This clone was seen ten or more times. The V call is TRBV7-9, the J call TRBJ2-7; D gene uncertain. V lost 1 base, J lost 0 bases, and 10 bases lay in between. The CDR3 runs to 15 residues. Germline V gene sequence: CDR1 SEHNR, CDR2 FQNEAQ (reference sequence). The CDR3 protein is CASSLVEQSSYEQYF. The CDR3, as DNA: TGTGCCAGCAGCTTAGTCGAACAGAGCTCCTACGAGCAGTACTTC.

In this sample, this clone turned up a few times. This rearrangement joins TRBV7-2 to TRBJ2-7; TRBD2 is a possible D gene (5 bases). The CDR3 has 14 residues. Deletions cut 1 base from V and 6 bases from J, with 13 bases between. In germline, CDR1 is SGHTA, CDR2 FQGNSA. The chain's CDR3 is CASSLELVFGEQYF. The DNA of the CDR3 is TGTGCCAGCAGCTTAGAACTAGTTTTCGGCGAGCAGTACTTC.